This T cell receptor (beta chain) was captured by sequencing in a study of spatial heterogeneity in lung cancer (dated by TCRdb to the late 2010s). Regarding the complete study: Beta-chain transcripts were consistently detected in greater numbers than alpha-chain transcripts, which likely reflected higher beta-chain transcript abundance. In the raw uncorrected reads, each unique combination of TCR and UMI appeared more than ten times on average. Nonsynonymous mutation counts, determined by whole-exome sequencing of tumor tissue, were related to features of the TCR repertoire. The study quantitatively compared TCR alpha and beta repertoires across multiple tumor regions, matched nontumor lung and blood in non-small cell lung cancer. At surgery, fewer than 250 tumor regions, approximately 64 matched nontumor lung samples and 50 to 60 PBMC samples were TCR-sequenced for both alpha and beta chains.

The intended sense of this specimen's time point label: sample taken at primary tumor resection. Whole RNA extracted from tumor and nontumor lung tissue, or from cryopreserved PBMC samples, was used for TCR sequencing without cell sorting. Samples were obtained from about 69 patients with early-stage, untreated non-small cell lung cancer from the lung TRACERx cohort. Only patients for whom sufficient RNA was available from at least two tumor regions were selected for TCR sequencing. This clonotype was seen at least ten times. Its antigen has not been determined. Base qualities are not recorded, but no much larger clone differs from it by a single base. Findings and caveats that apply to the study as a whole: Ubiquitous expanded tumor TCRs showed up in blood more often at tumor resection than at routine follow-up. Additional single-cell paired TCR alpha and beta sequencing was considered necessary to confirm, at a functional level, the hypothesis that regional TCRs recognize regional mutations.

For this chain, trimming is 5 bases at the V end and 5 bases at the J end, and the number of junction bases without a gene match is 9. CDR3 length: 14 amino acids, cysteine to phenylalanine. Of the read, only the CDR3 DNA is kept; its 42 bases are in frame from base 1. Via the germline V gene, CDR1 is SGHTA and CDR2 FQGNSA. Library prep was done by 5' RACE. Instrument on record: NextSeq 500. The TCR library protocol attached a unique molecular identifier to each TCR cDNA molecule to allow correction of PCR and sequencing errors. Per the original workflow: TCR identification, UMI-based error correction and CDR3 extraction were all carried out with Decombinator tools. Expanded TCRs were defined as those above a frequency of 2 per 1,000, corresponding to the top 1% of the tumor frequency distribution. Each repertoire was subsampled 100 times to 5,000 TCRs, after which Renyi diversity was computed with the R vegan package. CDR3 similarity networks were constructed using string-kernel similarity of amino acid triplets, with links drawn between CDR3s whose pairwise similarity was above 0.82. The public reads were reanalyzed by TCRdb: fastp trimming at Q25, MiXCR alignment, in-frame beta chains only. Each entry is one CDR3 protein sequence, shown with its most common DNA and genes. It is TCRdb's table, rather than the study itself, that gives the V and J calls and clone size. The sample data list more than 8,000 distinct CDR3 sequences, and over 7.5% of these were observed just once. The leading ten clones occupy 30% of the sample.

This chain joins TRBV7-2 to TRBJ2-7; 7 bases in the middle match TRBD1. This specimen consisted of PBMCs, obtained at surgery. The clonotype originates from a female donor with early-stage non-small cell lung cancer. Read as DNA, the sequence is TGTGCCAGCAGCACCTCACAGGGGACGGACGAGCAGTACTTC. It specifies CASSTSQGTDEQYF.